Sequencing of this T cell receptor beta chain was carried out in a study of blood T cell repertoires in COVID-19. Study details: Spain, Italy and the United States supplied samples that represented acute and convalescent COVID-19. Sources were T cells, B-cell-depleted T cells, or PBMCs; the material itself was cDNA or gDNA.

In the source study's methods: Estimation of nucleated cell counts relied on the amplification of reference gene primers. Only in-frame clones appear in the TCRdb table, and some are missing; sequencing was by immunoSEQ multiplex PCR. The V and J calls and the clone size are those of that table, but D and trimming were determined from the DNA. The profile shows approximately 220,000 clones, approximately 88% of them singletons. Germline values: CDR1 MDHEN, CDR2 SYDVKM. This CDR3 has 14 residues. V lost 3 bases and J lost 5, with 14 bases in between. The chain joins TRBV28 to TRBJ2-7; possibly TRBD2 for D (5 bases). What was sequenced was peripheral blood. The receptor comes from a man aged 35 to 55 with acute or convalescent COVID-19. CDR3 sequence (DNA): TGTGCCAGCAGTTTTACTCGGGAAGAAAACGAGCAGTACTTC. This gives the protein CASSFTREENEQYF.